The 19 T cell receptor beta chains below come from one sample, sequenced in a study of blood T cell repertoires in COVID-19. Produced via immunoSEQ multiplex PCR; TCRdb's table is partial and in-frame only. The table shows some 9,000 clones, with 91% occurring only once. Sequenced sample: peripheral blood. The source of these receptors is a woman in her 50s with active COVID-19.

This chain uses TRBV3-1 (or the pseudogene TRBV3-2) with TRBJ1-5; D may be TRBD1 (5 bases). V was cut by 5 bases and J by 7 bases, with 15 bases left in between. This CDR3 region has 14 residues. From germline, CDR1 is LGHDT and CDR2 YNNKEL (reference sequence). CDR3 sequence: CASSRAGILQPQHF. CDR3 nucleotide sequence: TGTGCCAGCAGCAGAGCAGGGATTTTGCAGCCCCAGCATTTT.

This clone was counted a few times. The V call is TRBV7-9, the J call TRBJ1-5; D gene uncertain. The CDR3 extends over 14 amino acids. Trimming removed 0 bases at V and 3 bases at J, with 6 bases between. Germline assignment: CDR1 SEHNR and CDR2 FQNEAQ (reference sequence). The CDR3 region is CASSLAENNQPQHF. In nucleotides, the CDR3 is TGTGCCAGCAGCTTAGCAGAGAACAATCAGCCCCAGCATTTT.

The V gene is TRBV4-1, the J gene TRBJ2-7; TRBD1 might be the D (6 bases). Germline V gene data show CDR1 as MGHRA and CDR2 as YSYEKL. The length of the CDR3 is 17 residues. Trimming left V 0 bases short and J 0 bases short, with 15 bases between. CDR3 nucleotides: TGCGCCAGCAGCCAAGATGGGGGACAAAAGAGCTCCTACGAGCAGTACTTC. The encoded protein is CASSQDGGQKSSYEQYF.

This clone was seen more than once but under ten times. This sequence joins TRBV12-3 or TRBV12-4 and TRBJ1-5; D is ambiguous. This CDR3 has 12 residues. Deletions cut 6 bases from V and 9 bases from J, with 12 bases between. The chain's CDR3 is CASSRNEGPQHF. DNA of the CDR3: TGTGCCAGCAGCAGGAATGAGGGGCCCCAGCATTTT.

The CDR3 spells CASSHLTSGGETQYF. The CDR3 coding sequence is TGCGCCAGCAGTCACCTCACCTCGGGGGGAGAGACCCAGTACTTC. This chain connects TRBV23-1 to TRBJ2-5; 7 positions agree with TRBD2. Being an ORF, TRBV23-1 has a function that is uncertain. The CDR3 has 15 residues. Trimming at V came to 3 bases and at J to 4 bases, leaving 8 bases not matched to a gene.

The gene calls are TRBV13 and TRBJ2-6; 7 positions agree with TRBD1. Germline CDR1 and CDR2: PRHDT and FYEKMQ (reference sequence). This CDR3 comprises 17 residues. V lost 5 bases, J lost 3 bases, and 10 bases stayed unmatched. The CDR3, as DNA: TGTGCCAGCAGCCAAATCGACAGGGTCTTTGGGGCCAACGTCCTGACTTTC. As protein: CASSQIDRVFGANVLTF. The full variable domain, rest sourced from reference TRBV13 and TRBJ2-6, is AAGVIQSPRHLIKEKRETATLKCYPIPRHDTVYWYQQGPGQDPQFLISFYEKMQSDKGSIPDRFSAQQFSDYHSELNMSSLELGDSALYFCASSQIDRVFGANVLTFGAGSRLTVL.

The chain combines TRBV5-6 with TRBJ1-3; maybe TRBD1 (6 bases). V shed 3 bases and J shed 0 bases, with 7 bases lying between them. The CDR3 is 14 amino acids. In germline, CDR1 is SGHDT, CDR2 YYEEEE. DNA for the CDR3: TGTGCCAGCAGCTCGGACAGCTCTGGAAACACCATATATTTT. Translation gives CASSSDSSGNTIYF. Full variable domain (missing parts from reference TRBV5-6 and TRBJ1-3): DAGVTQSPTHLIKTRGQQVTLRCSPKSGHDTVSWYQQALGQGPQFIFQYYEEEERQRGNFPDRFSGHQFPNYSSELNVNALLLGDSALYLCASSSDSSGNTIYFGEGSWLTVV.

The CDR3 DNA reads as TGTGCCAGCAGGGAATATAGCGGCGAGCAGTTCTTC. It specifies CASREYSGEQFF. J is TRBJ2-1 and V is TRBV2, with a tentative D call TRBD2 (6 bases). CDR1 is SNHLY and CDR2 is FYNNEI in the germline V gene. V was clipped by 6 bases and J by 10 bases, with 13 bases between them. The CDR3 is 12 amino acids.

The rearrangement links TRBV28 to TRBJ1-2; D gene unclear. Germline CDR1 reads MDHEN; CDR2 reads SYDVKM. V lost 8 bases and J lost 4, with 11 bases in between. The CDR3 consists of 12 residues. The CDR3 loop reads CASDSRLYGYTF. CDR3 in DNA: TGTGCCAGCGACTCGCGCCTCTATGGCTACACCTTC.

The CDR3: CASSPHGGGNTEAFF. CDR3 nucleotides: TGTGCCAGCAGTCCCCACGGGGGGGGGAACACTGAAGCTTTCTTT. This chain connects TRBV28 to TRBJ1-1; D is perhaps TRBD1 (5 bases). In germline, CDR1 is MDHEN, CDR2 SYDVKM. This CDR3 region has 15 residues. Trimming pared 5 bases from V and 1 base from J, leaving 14 bases between. The complete variable domain, with remaining parts taken from reference TRBV28 and TRBJ1-1, reads DVKVTQSSRYLVKRTGEKVFLECVQDMDHENMFWYRQDPGLGLRLIYFSYDVKMKEKGDIPEGYSVSREKKERFSLILESASTNQTSMYLCASSPHGGGNTEAFFGQGTRLTVV.

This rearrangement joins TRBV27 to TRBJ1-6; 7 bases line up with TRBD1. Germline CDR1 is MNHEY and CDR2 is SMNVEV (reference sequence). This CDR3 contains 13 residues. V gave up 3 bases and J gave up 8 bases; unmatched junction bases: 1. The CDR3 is CASSFGTDSPLHF. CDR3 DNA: TGTGCCAGCAGTTTCGGGACAGATTCACCCCTCCACTTT.

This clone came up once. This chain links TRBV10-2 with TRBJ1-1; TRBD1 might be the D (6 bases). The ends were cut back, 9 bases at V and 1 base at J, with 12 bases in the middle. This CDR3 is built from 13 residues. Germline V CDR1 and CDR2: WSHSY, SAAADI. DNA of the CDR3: TGCGCCAGTCGCAGGGGCGAGAACACTGAAGCTTTCTTT. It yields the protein CASRRGENTEAFF.

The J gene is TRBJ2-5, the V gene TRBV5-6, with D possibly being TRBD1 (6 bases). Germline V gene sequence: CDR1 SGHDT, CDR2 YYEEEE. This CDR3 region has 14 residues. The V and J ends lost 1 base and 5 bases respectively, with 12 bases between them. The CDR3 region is CASSLKLQGETQYF. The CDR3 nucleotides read TGTGCCAGCAGCTTGAAGTTACAGGGCGAGACCCAGTACTTC.

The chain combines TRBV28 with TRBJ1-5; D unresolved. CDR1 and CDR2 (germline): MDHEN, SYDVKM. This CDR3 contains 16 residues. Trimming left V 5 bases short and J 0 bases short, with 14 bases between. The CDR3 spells CASSTTPGISNQPQHF. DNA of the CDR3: TGTGCCAGCAGTACCACGCCAGGAATTAGCAATCAGCCCCAGCATTTT. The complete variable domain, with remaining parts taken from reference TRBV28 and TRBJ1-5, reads DVKVTQSSRYLVKRTGEKVFLECVQDMDHENMFWYRQDPGLGLRLIYFSYDVKMKEKGDIPEGYSVSREKKERFSLILESASTNQTSMYLCASSTTPGISNQPQHFGDGTRLSIL.

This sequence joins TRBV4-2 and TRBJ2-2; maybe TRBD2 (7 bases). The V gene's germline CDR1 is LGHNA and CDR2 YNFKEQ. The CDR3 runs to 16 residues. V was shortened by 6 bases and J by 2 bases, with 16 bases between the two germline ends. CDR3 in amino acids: CASRTGLAANTGELFF. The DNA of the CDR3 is TGTGCCAGCAGAACAGGGCTAGCGGCAAACACCGGGGAGCTGTTTTTT.

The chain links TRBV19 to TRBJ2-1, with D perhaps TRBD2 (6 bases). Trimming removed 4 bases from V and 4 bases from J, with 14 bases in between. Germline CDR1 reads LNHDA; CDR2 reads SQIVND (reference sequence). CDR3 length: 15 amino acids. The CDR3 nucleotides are TGTGCCAGTAGTACTGGAGGGAGTCATTACAATGAGCAGTTCTTC. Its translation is CASSTGGSHYNEQFF.

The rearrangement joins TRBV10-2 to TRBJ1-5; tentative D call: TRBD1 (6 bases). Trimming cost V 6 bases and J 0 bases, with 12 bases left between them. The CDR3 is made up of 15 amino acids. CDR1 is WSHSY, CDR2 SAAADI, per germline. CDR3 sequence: CASRQGFYSNQPQHF. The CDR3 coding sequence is TGCGCCAGCAGGCAGGGGTTTTATAGCAATCAGCCCCAGCATTTT.

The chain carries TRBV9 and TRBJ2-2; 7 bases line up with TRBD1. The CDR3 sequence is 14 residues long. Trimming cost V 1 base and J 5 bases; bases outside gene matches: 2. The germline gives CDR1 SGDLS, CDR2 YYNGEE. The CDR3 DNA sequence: TGTGCCAGCAGCGTAAACAGGGGTACCGGGGAGCTGTTTTTT. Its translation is CASSVNRGTGELFF. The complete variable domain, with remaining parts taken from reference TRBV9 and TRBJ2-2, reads DSGVTQTPKHLITATGQRVTLRCSPRSGDLSVYWYQQSLDQGLQFLIQYYNGEERAKGNILERFSAQQFPDLHSELNLSSLELGDSALYFCASSVNRGTGELFFGEGSRLTVL.

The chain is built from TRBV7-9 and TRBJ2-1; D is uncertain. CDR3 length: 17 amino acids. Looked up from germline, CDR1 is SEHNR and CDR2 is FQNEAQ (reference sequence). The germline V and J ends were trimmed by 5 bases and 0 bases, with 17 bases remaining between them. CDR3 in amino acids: CASSPKTTPGSYNEQFF. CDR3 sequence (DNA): TGTGCCAGCAGCCCCAAAACGACCCCGGGCTCCTACAATGAGCAGTTCTTC.